The 15 T cell receptor beta chains in this list originate from one sample, sequenced in a study of blood T cell repertoires in COVID-19. Data came from immunoSEQ multiplex PCR; TCRdb stores just in-frame clones and leaves some out. Seen here are 140,000 to 150,000 clones, roughly nine tenths observed once, and the top ten hold roughly 12%. The sample comprised peripheral blood. These receptors originate from a man aged 18 to 30 with COVID-19, enrolled during active disease.

The chain employs TRBV7-9 and TRBJ1-2, with 12 positions matching TRBD1. J was trimmed by 6 bases and V by 5 bases; bases with no gene match: 4. The CDR3 covers 14 residues. Germline V gives CDR1 SEHNR, CDR2 FQNEAQ (reference sequence). Here the CDR3 reads CASSRDRGLDGYTF. The CDR3, as DNA: TGTGCCAGCAGCCGGGACAGGGGGCTTGATGGCTACACCTTC.

The chain has TRBV6-5 and TRBJ2-2, with D possibly TRBD1 on 5 matching bases. The V gene's germline CDR1 is MNHEY and CDR2 SVGAGI. V lost 2 bases and J lost 2, with 9 bases in between. The length of the CDR3 is 15 residues. DNA for the CDR3: TGTGCCAGCAGTTACCGGCAGGGCAACACCGGGGAGCTGTTTTTT. It is translated as CASSYRQGNTGELFF.

This chain links TRBV5-6 with TRBJ1-6; 7 bases align to TRBD1. The CDR3 extends over 17 amino acids. CDR1 and CDR2 (germline): SGHDT, YYEEEE. J gave up 4 bases and V 1 base, and 8 bases lay outside the gene matches. The CDR3 reads CASSLFGTDPYNSPLHF. The CDR3 nucleotides read TGTGCCAGCAGCTTGTTTGGGACAGATCCATATAATTCACCCCTCCACTTT.

The gene calls are TRBV5-6 and TRBJ2-3, with TRBD2 as a possible D gene (5 bases). The CDR3 runs to 16 residues. Germline V gene data show CDR1 as SGHDT and CDR2 as YYEEEE. V gave up 1 base and J gave up 0 bases, with 12 bases separating them. The CDR3 DNA sequence: TGTGCCAGCAGCTTGAACGGGGATCCTAGCACAGATACGCAGTATTTT. It is translated as CASSLNGDPSTDTQYF.

The V gene is TRBV19, the J gene TRBJ1-5; perhaps TRBD1 as D (5 bases). Germline V gene lookup returns CDR1 LNHDA and CDR2 SQIVND (reference sequence). Trimming removed 2 bases from V and 1 base from J, with 12 bases in between. This CDR3 has 16 residues. The DNA for the CDR3 is TGTGCCAGTAGTATATGGGGGGACCGAAGCAATCAGCCCCAGCATTTT. Translated: CASSIWGDRSNQPQHF.

The chain links TRBV18 to TRBJ2-1, with D perhaps TRBD1 (5 bases). The CDR3 sequence is 15 residues long. Trimming left V 6 bases short and J 2 bases short, with 14 bases between. Germline V gene sequence: CDR1 KGHSH, CDR2 LQKENI. CDR3 sequence: CASSPTGPPYNEQFF. The CDR3 coding sequence is TGTGCCAGCTCGCCAACAGGACCCCCCTACAATGAGCAGTTCTTC.

CDR3 DNA sequence: TGTGCCAGCAGTTTAACAGCGGCTTCCTACGAGCAGTACTTC. This translates into CASSLTAASYEQYF. V gene TRBV27 combines with J gene TRBJ2-7; maybe TRBD2 (5 bases). Trimming cost V 2 bases and J 1 base, with 9 bases left between them. The germline gives CDR1 MNHEY, CDR2 SMNVEV (reference sequence). This CDR3 comprises 14 residues.

A remark on this clone: A junction end diverges from the germline sequence, so it may reflect a read error. The V and J genes are TRBV3-1 (or the pseudogene TRBV3-2) and TRBJ1-4, with TRBD1 matching 9 bases. The CDR3 length is 15 residues. Germline V lookup: CDR1 LGHDT, CDR2 YNNKEL (reference sequence). The CDR3: CASSQGGTGREKLLF. Here the CDR3 DNA reads TGTGCCAGCAGCCAAGGTGGGACAGGGAGGGAAAAACTGCTTTTT.

This rearrangement joins TRBV7-8 to TRBJ1-5, with D perhaps matching TRBD1 (6 bases). The germline CDR1 and CDR2 sequences are SGHVS and FQNEAQ. Trimming removed 5 bases at V and 4 bases at J, with 15 bases between. CDR3 length: 15 residues. The CDR3: CASSIQSRGNQPQHF. The DNA of the CDR3 is TGTGCCAGCAGCATACAATCTAGGGGGAATCAGCCCCAGCATTTT.

The chain links TRBV28 to TRBJ2-5; 13 nucleotides agree with TRBD2. V shed 0 bases, J shed 2 bases, and the junction held 0 bases outside the gene matches. The length of the CDR3 is 16 residues. Germline V lookup: CDR1 MDHEN, CDR2 SYDVKM. The CDR3 sequence is CASSLWGLAGQETQYF. Here the CDR3 DNA reads TGTGCCAGCAGTTTATGGGGACTAGCGGGGCAAGAGACCCAGTACTTC.

This clone was observed a single time. The gene calls are TRBV28 and TRBJ2-6; 8 positions agree with TRBD1. The CDR3 runs 18 residues. The junction had 13 bases not matched to a gene; V was cut back by 7 bases and J by 2 bases. Looked up from germline, CDR1 is MDHEN and CDR2 is SYDVKM. The CDR3 nucleotides are TGTGCCAGCACCACCTCTGGCAGGGGGCTTCCTGGGGCCAACGTCCTGACTTTC. Translation gives CASTTSGRGLPGANVLTF.

This chain uses TRBV27 with TRBJ1-2, with D tentatively TRBD1 (5 bases). The germline V and J ends were trimmed by 0 bases and 0 bases, with 8 bases remaining between them. The CDR3 extends over 15 amino acids. Germline V gene lookup returns CDR1 MNHEY and CDR2 SMNVEV (reference sequence). CDR3 nucleotides: TGTGCCAGCAGTTTATCCTTAGGGGCTAACTATGGCTACACCTTC. Protein product: CASSLSLGANYGYTF.

The chain joins TRBV5-1 to TRBJ2-5; D perhaps matches TRBD2 (6 bases). CDR1 and CDR2 (germline): SGHRS, YFSETQ. Trimming stripped 0 bases from V and 5 bases from J, with 11 bases between. This CDR3 is 14 amino acids long. CDR3 in amino acids: CASSLAGAGETQYF. The CDR3 DNA reads TGCGCCAGCAGCTTGGCCGGGGCGGGGGAGACCCAGTACTTC.

This clone has only one observation. V and J are TRBV5-1 and TRBJ1-1; D uncertain. The V and J ends lost 0 bases and 1 base respectively, with 10 bases between them. The CDR3 totals 15 residues. Germline-derived CDR1 and CDR2 are SGHRS and YFSETQ. The DNA of the CDR3 is TGCGCCAGCAGCTTGGAGAGACACCCGAACACTGAAGCTTTCTTT. Its translation: CASSLERHPNTEAFF.

The rearrangement joins TRBV7-2 to TRBJ2-7; TRBD1 agrees at 10 bases. Unmatched junction bases numbered 11, after V lost 5 bases and J lost 4 bases. The CDR3 covers 16 residues. Germline CDR1 and CDR2: SGHTA and FQGNSA. The CDR3 DNA reads TGTGCCAGCAGCATACGGTTTTCGGACAGGGGGTACGAGCAGTACTTC. Translation gives CASSIRFSDRGYEQYF.